The sequence of this T cell receptor beta chain was determined in a study of cytomegalovirus exposure and HLA in healthy donors. Researchers ran the PCR with 60 Vbeta and 13 Jbeta primers. Assay used: immunoSEQ multiplex PCR; TCRdb lists only in-frame clones, some missing. The sample yields more than 95,000 clones, roughly 79% seen once. Losses at the gene ends were 5 bases for V and 4 bases for J; bases not matched to a gene: 2. CDR1 is SGHTA, CDR2 FQGNSA, per germline. The CDR3 loop spans 13 amino acids. This clone appeared a single time. Material: PBMCs. The chain carries TRBV7-2 and TRBJ1-3, with 7 bases aligning to TRBD1. This TCR derives from a male donor in good health and CMV-seronegative. CDR3 residues: CASSAGQGNTIYF. CDR3 nucleotide sequence: TGTGCCAGCAGCGCGGGACAGGGAAACACCATATATTTT. Filled out from reference TRBV7-2 and TRBJ1-3, the complete variable domain reads GAGVSQSPSNKVTEKGKDVELRCDPISGHTALYWYRQSLGQGLEFLIYFQGNSAPDKSGLPSDRFSAERTGGSVSTLTIQRTQQEDSAVYLCASSAGQGNTIYFGEGSWLTVV.